This TCR beta chain is drawn from a study of shared clonotypes between healthy human individuals. Profiled with immunoSEQ multiplex PCR; TCRdb holds only in-frame clones, not every one. The data show around 1.4 million clones, with approximately 98.5% seen just once and roughly 0.35% held by the top ten. About this clone: Other nucleotide sequences from this sample produce the same CDR3.

The CDR3 contains 14 residues. Germline CDR1 MNHNS, CDR2 SASEGT. Unmatched junction bases numbered 2, after V lost 4 bases and J lost 2 bases. Material: naive CD4+ T cells sorted from blood. Subset described: CD45RA+ positively selected. The chain couples TRBV6-1 to TRBJ1-5; TRBD1 matches 7 bases. The TCR was taken from a man aged 25 to 40 in good health. The CDR3: CASSAGGGNQPQHF. DNA of the CDR3: TGTGCCAGCAGTGCAGGGGGAGGCAATCAGCCCCAGCATTTT.